This T cell receptor (beta chain) emerged from a study of blood T cells in healthy people across ages. Study-level points and caveats: Not knowing donor CMV status may have confounded expanded clonotype changes.

Total RNA was extracted at no less than 5.5 micrograms per sample. The CDR3 contains 15 residues. The germline V gene encodes CDR1 SNHLY and CDR2 FYNNEI. Deletions cut 0 bases from V and 8 bases from J, with 16 bases between. PCR was performed a second time for about 7 to 11 cycles using a sample-barcoded 5' primer and a J-beta primer mix. From the 5' RACE reads, TCRdb called clonotypes with MiXCR, one entry per CDR3 protein. This table has 750,000 to 950,000 distinct CDR3 sequences, 25% to 30% appearing once. Points on this clonotype: No antigen is known for it.

The same data also contributed to another study, on T cells of mothers and their children. That work contributes: The people who donated were a few healthy Caucasian mothers and their six children. The authors detected no persistent microchimeric T cell clones.

The TCR sequence derives from a boy between 10 and 17 years old in good health. Specimen: blood. J is TRBJ1-2 and V is TRBV2; D remains unclear. The CDR3 loop is CASSEARRVRRGYTF. The CDR3 DNA is TGTGCCAGCAGTGAAGCGAGAAGGGTACGGCGCGGCTACACCTTC.